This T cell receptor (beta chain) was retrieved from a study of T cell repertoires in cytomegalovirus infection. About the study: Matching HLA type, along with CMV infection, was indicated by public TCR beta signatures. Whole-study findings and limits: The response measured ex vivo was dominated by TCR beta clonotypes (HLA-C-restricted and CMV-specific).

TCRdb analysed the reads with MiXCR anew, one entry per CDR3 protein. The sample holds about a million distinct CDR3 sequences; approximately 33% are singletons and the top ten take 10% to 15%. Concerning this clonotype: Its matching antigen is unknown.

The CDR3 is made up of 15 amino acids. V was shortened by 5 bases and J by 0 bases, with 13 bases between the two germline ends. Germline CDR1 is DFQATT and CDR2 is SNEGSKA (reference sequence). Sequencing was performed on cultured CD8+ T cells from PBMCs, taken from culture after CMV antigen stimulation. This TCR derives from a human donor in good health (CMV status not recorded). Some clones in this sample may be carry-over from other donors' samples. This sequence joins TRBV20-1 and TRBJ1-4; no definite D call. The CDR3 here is CSAPPLPATNEKLFF. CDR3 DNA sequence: TGCAGTGCTCCCCCCCTCCCCGCAACTAATGAAAAACTGTTTTTT.